This T cell receptor (beta chain) was obtained from a study of shared clonotypes between healthy human individuals. Germline CDR1 MNHNS, CDR2 SASEGT. The CDR3 sequence is 12 residues long. The repertoire was sequenced with immunoSEQ multiplex PCR; TCRdb's copy has only in-frame clones and lacks some. The table has approximately 2.4 million clones, nearly 97% seen once; the top ten hold approximately 0.13%. Concerning this clone: The germline gene is not matched at one end of the junction; a read error may be the cause.

Sequenced input: naive CD4+ T cells sorted from blood. Subset noted: CD45RA+ positively selected. This sequence joins TRBV6-1 and TRBJ1-2; TRBD1 is a possible D gene (6 bases). The source is a man younger than 35 in good health. CDR3 DNA: TGTGCCAGCAATCCCGGGACACCAGCCTCTGTATTC. It yields the protein CASNPGTPASVF.